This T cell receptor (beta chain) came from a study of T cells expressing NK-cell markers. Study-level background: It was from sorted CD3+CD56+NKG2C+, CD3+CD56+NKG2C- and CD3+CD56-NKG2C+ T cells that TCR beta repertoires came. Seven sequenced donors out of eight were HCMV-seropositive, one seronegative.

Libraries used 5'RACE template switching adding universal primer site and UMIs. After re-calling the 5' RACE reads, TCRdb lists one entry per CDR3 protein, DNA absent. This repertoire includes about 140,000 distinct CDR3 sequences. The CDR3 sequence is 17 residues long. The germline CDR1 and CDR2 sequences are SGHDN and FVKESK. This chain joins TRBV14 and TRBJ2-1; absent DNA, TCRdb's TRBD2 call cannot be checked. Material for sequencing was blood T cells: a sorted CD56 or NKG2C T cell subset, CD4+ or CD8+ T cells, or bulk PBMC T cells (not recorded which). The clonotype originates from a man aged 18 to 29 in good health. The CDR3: CASSHPGGTSGYNEQFF.